This T cell receptor beta chain was identified in a study of patients and donors after allogeneic stem cell transplantation. CDR1 SQVTM and CDR2 ANQGSEA come from the germline V gene. This CDR3 spans 14 amino acids. V gave up 6 bases and J gave up 7 bases, with 21 bases separating them. TCRdb re-called the RT-PCR reads through MiXCR, storing one row per CDR3 protein. The sample contains more than 150,000 distinct CDR3 sequences, approximately 25% of which appear only once. This clonotype has at least ten counts. The chain couples TRBV29-1 to TRBJ1-2; tentatively, D is TRBD1 (6 bases). The sample taken for sequencing was blood, either unsorted or a sorted T cell fraction (not recorded which). This clonotype was obtained from a human donor who was either an allogeneic HSCT recipient or a stem cell or donor lymphocyte infusion donor (not recorded which). It is not recorded whose cells these are; they may come from a transplant donor. The CDR3 loop is CSVHTGTRMSGYTF. CDR3 DNA: TGCAGCGTCCATACAGGGACAAGGATGAGTGGCTACACCTTC. Filled out from reference TRBV29-1 and TRBJ1-2, the complete variable domain reads SAVISQKPSRDICQRGTSLTIQCQVDSQVTMMFWYRQQPGQSLTLIATANQGSEATYESGFVIDKFPISRPNLTFSTLTVSNMSPEDSSIYLCSVHTGTRMSGYTFGSGTRLTVV.